The next 6 T cell receptor beta chains were all read from a single sample in a study of beta chain features in type 1 diabetes. Expressed TCRB transcripts were sequenced after all isolated RNA was converted to cDNA. Assay used: immunoSEQ multiplex PCR; TCRdb lists only in-frame clones, some missing. The table shows around 310,000 clones, with 9.5% to 12% occurring only once. The sample was naive CD4+ T cells from blood. Every receptor here comes from a woman in her twenties or thirties in good health.

This chain links TRBV25-1 with TRBJ2-5; D perhaps matches TRBD2 (5 bases). In germline, CDR1 is MGHDK, CDR2 SYGVNS. Deletions cut 2 bases from V and 5 bases from J, with 15 bases between. CDR3 size: 15 residues. In nucleotides, the CDR3 is TGTGCCAGCAGTGAAGGGAGTAGCGCCGTCGAGACCCAGTACTTC. Translated: CASSEGSSAVETQYF.

CDR3 nucleotides: TGCGCCAGCAGCTCCCGGGGAGAGACTACGCAGTATTTT. This gives the protein CASSSRGETTQYF. This sequence joins TRBV5-1 and TRBJ2-3; TRBD2 might be the D (5 bases). CDR3 length equals 13 residues. V gave up 3 bases and J gave up 8 bases, with 13 bases separating them. CDR1 is SGHRS and CDR2 is YFSETQ in the germline V gene.

This clone was seen only a few times. The J gene is TRBJ2-7, the V gene TRBV19; weak D call: TRBD1 (7 bases). The CDR3 is made up of 14 amino acids. V lost 7 bases to trimming and J lost 2 bases, with 15 bases between them. In germline, CDR1 is LNHDA, CDR2 SQIVND (reference sequence). The CDR3 reads CASNPGGPPYEQYF. The CDR3 bases are TGTGCCAGTAACCCAGGGGGGCCGCCCTACGAGCAGTACTTC.

The gene calls are TRBV7-2 and TRBJ2-3, with 10 bases that match TRBD2. This CDR3 has 17 residues. With V trimmed by 0 bases and J by 3 bases, 6 bases remained unmatched. Germline-derived CDR1 and CDR2 are SGHTA and FQGNSA. The CDR3 DNA reads as TGTGCCAGCAGCTTAGCGCAGCTAGCGGGAGCAACAGATACGCAGTATTTT. It is translated as CASSLAQLAGATDTQYF.

This clone has only a few counts. The gene calls are TRBV18 and TRBJ2-1; a possible D gene is TRBD1 (6 bases). The CDR3 extends over 14 amino acids. CDR1 KGHSH and CDR2 LQKENI come from the germline V gene. The V gene lost 4 bases and the J gene lost 1 base, with 8 bases spanning the gap. CDR3 loop: CASSQQGSYNEQFF. The CDR3 DNA reads TGTGCCAGCTCACAACAGGGTTCCTACAATGAGCAGTTCTTC.

The V and J genes are TRBV28 and TRBJ1-2, with a possible D match to TRBD1 (6 bases). CDR1 and CDR2 (germline): MDHEN, SYDVKM. This CDR3 region has 13 residues. Trimming left V 3 bases short and J 4 bases short, with 9 bases between. The CDR3 region has the DNA TGTGCCAGCAGTTTTGTACAGGGCTATGGCTACACCTTC. It codes for CASSFVQGYGYTF.